These T cell receptor beta chains were read from a single sample in a study of shared clonotypes between healthy human individuals. Clones were sequenced by immunoSEQ multiplex PCR, and TCRdb holds only the in-frame ones, with some missing. This sample carries about 2.4 million clones, approximately 93% of them seen once, and the ten largest clones take 0.35% to 0.45%. Sequencing used naive CD4+ T cells from PBMCs. Receptors originate from a man aged 18 to 29 in good health. Some clones in this sample may be carry-over from other donors' samples. Each CDR3 is given with its conserved first and last residue. D genes are given only for firm matches. Clone size is shown for a subset of rows, as once, few, many or a class of expanded clone.

>.|.|TRBJ2-7|TRBV18
TGTGCCAGCTCACCAGTAGAGAACTCCTACGAGCAGTACTTC
CASSPVENSYEQYF
>TRBD2|.|TRBJ2-1|TRBV27
TGTGCCAGCAGTGCCTCACTAGCGGGGCGATCCTACAATGAGCAGTTCTTC
CASSASLAGRSYNEQFF
>.|.|TRBJ2-7|TRBV2
TGTGCCAGCAGTGAAGGCAGGGTGTCCCCGTCCTACGAGCAGTACTTC
CASSEGRVSPSYEQYF
>.|.|TRBJ1-1|TRBV15
TGTGCCACCAGCAGAGGAGCGAACACTGAAGCTTTCTTT
CATSRGANTEAFF
>.|.|TRBJ2-6|TRBV18
TGTGCCAGCTCACCGGGTCCGGGTATCTCTGGGGCCAACGTCCTGACTTTC
CASSPGPGISGANVLTF
>.|.|TRBJ2-7|TRBV5-1
TGCGCCAGCAGCTTGAGACAGGGAGGGTTCGAGCAGTACTTC
CASSLRQGGFEQYF
>TRBD2|once|TRBJ2-5|TRBV7-9
TGTGCCAGCAGCTTAGCCACTAGCGGGAGGTTGGAGACCCAGTACTTC
CASSLATSGRLETQYF
>.|.|TRBJ2-6|TRBV13
TGTGCCAGCAGCTACGGCTCTGGGGCCAACGTCCTGACTTTC
CASSYGSGANVLTF
>.|.|TRBJ2-7|TRBV2
TGTGCCAGCACCAATCGTCCCGGGAACTACGAGCAGTACTTC
CASTNRPGNYEQYF
>.|.|TRBJ1-5|TRBV30
TGTGCCTGGAGTGACCTAAGGGGTAGCAATCAGCCCCAGCATTTT
CAWSDLRGSNQPQHF
>TRBD2|.|TRBJ2-1|TRBV28
TGTGCCAGCAGTCCGGGGGGAGCGGGTGCCAACAATGAGCAGTTCTTC
CASSPGGAGANNEQFF
>.|once|TRBJ1-1|TRBV28
TGTGCCACCACCTTGGCCGAACCGCCTGAAGCTTTCTTT
CATTLAEPPEAFF
>.|.|TRBJ2-2|TRBV5-1
TGCGCCAGCAGCTTGAATTTTTTGCAGGGTCGGGTCACCGGGGAGCTGTTTTTT
CASSLNFLQGRVTGELFF
>TRBD1|.|TRBJ1-1|TRBV18
TGTGCCAGCTCACCGGTAACAGGGGTCATGAACACTGAAGCTTTCTTT
CASSPVTGVMNTEAFF
>.|.|TRBJ1-4|TRBV28
TGTGCCAGCAGTCTCGGGGGGTCTATTAATGAAAAACTGTTTTTT
CASSLGGSINEKLFF
>.|.|TRBJ1-2|TRBV15
TGTGCCACCAGCAGAGGCCAATTCTCGGGCTACACCTTC
CATSRGQFSGYTF
>.|.|TRBJ2-5|TRBV7-3
TGTGCCAGCAGCGTGGGACAACAAGAGACCCAGTACTTC
CASSVGQQETQYF
>.|.|TRBJ1-1|TRBV27
TGTGCCACCCCGACCCTGAACACTGAAGCTTTCTTT
CATPTLNTEAFF
>TRBD2|.|TRBJ2-2|TRBV5-4
TGTGCCAGCAGCCCTGGGACTAGCGGGAGGACCGGGGAGCTGTTTTTT
CASSPGTSGRTGELFF
>TRBD2|.|TRBJ2-2|TRBV5-4
TGTGCCACTTCCCCGGCTAGCGGGAACACCGGGGAGCTGTTTTTT
CATSPASGNTGELFF
>.|.|TRBJ2-5|TRBV29-1
TGCAGCGCCAGGAGAGAGACCCAGTACTTC
CSARRETQYF
>.|.|TRBJ2-7|TRBV19
TGTGCCAGTAGCCTCTACTCGGGACCCTCCTACGAGCAGTACTTC
CASSLYSGPSYEQYF
>TRBD1|.|TRBJ1-1|TRBV5-1
TGCGCCAGCAGCCCGCGGGACAGGGCTAGTGAAGCTTTCTTT
CASSPRDRASEAFF
>TRBD1|.|TRBJ1-6|TRBV6-1
TGTGCCAGCAGTGGCCAGACAGGGGCCTTCTATAATTCACCCCTCCACTTT
CASSGQTGAFYNSPLHF
>.|.|TRBJ2-7|TRBV7-2
TGTGCCAGCAGCTTAGAGCGGGTCGAGCAGTACTTC
CASSLERVEQYF
>TRBD1|.|TRBJ1-3|TRBV28
TGTGCCAGCAGTCCCTTCGGACAGGGGGGAGGAAACACCATATATTTT
CASSPFGQGGGNTIYF
>TRBD1|.|TRBJ1-2|TRBV11-2
TGTGCCAGCAGCTTAGTTGCTGGACAGGGTTTTCCTGGCTACACCTTC
CASSLVAGQGFPGYTF
>.|.|TRBJ2-5|TRBV30
TGTGCCTGGACCGGGGAGGAGACCCAGTACTTC
CAWTGEETQYF
>TRBD1|.|TRBJ1-1|TRBV4-1
TGCGCCAGCAGACGGGGACAGGAGAACACTGAAGCTTTCTTT
CASRRGQENTEAFF
>.|.|TRBJ1-1|TRBV7-9
TGTGCCAGCAGCAACAGGGCGTTGACTGAAGTTTTCTTT
CASSNRALTEVFF
>.|.|TRBJ1-5|TRBV18
TGTGCCAGCTCAGCCCGAGGCGCCGAAGGCAATCAGCCCCAGCATTTT
CASSARGAEGNQPQHF
>.|.|TRBJ1-2|TRBV6-5
TGTGCCAGCAGTTACTTTGGGACACGGAACTATGGCTACACCTTC
CASSYFGTRNYGYTF
>.|.|TRBJ2-5|TRBV5-1
TGCGCCAGCAGCTTGTGGGCCAGGGAGGAGACCCAGTACTTC
CASSLWAREETQYF
>.|.|TRBJ2-4|TRBV28
TGTGCCAGCAGTTTCGGCGGTAGCAAAAACATTCAGTACTTC
CASSFGGSKNIQYF
>TRBD1|.|TRBJ2-7|TRBV6-1
TGTGCCAGCAGTGTCCCGACAGGGATTCCCTACGAGCAGTACTTC
CASSVPTGIPYEQYF
>.|.|TRBJ2-2|TRBV7-9
TGTGCCAGCAGCTTAGATTACGCCTCGAACACCGGGGAGCTGTTTTTT
CASSLDYASNTGELFF
>.|.|TRBJ2-7|TRBV27
TGTGCCAGCACGGGGCGCAACTCCTACGAGCAGTACTTC
CASTGRNSYEQYF
>TRBD1|.|TRBJ2-2|TRBV18
TGTGCCAGCTCGCCTGGACAGGGTGGTGGCACCGGGGAGCTGTTTTTT
CASSPGQGGGTGELFF
>.|.|TRBJ2-3|TRBV28
TGTGCCAGCAGTTTATCAGGGCCAGATACGCAGTATTTT
CASSLSGPDTQYF
>TRBD2|.|TRBJ2-2|TRBV5-1
TGCGCCAGCAGCGCTAGCGGAACCGGGGAGCTGTTTTTT
CASSASGTGELFF
>TRBD1|.|TRBJ2-3|TRBV2
TGTGCCAGCAGTGCGGACAGGAGTACAGATACGCAGTATTTT
CASSADRSTDTQYF
>.|.|TRBJ2-3|TRBV19
TGTGCCACGGGCGGATTTCGCACAGATACGCAGTATTTT
CATGGFRTDTQYF
>.|.|TRBJ1-1|TRBV30
TGTGCCTGGAACGCAGGGAGAGCTTTCTTT
CAWNAGRAFF
>.|once|TRBJ1-6|TRBV28
TGTGCCAGCAGTCCGGACAAGAATTCACCCCTCCACTTT
CASSPDKNSPLHF
>.|.|TRBJ2-5|TRBV18
TGTGCCAGCTCACGGCTGACAGGAACACAAGAGACCCAGTACTTC
CASSRLTGTQETQYF
>.|once|TRBJ1-5|TRBV30
TGTGCCTGGAGCCAGGACCGGGGGGATCCCCAGCATTTT
CAWSQDRGDPQHF
>TRBD1|once|TRBJ1-4|TRBV19
TGTGCCAGTAGTATCTTTCAGGGGGCTGATGAAAAACTGTTTTTT
CASSIFQGADEKLFF
>TRBD2|.|TRBJ2-1|TRBV9
TGTGCCAGCAGCCCTAGCGGGAGCCGCGTCGACAATGAGCAGTTCTTC
CASSPSGSRVDNEQFF
>.|.|TRBJ2-2|TRBV6-5
TGTGCCAGCAGTCGCAGTCGTCCCGGGGAGCTGTTTTTT
CASSRSRPGELFF
>.|.|TRBJ2-1|TRBV7-9
TGTGCCAGCAGCTTAGGTAGACTAGTTCAACTGTACAATGAGCAGTTCTTC
CASSLGRLVQLYNEQFF
>TRBD1|.|TRBJ2-7|TRBV7-2
TGTGCCAGCAGCTACACCGGGACAGGGATTCCCGAGCAGTACTTC
CASSYTGTGIPEQYF
>.|.|TRBJ2-2|TRBV4-3
TGCGCCAGCAGCCAAGATGGATTTACCGGGGAGCTGTTTTTT
CASSQDGFTGELFF
>.|.|TRBJ1-2|TRBV10-3
TGTGCCATCAGTGAGGGTCCCAGCGGCTATGGCTACACCTTC
CAISEGPSGYGYTF
>.|.|TRBJ2-7|TRBV7-9
TGTGCCAGCAGCCCGGACAGTGGGGCCTACGAGCAGTACTTC
CASSPDSGAYEQYF
>TRBD2|.|TRBJ2-1|TRBV29-1
TGCAGCGTTGGGGGCGAGCGGGGCCTTTCGGATGAGCAGTTCTTC
CSVGGERGLSDEQFF